One sample yielded the 31 T cell receptor beta chains listed below, sequenced in a study of cytomegalovirus exposure and HLA in healthy donors (dated by TCRdb to about 2017). Libraries were made using the immunoSEQ multiplex PCR assay. A mixture of 60 forward primers for TCR Vbeta segments and 13 reverse primers for TCR Jbeta segments was used in the multiplex PCR. Not all clones reach the TCRdb copy of this immuneACCESS table, which keeps in-frame sequences only. Checked studies attribute under half of the gap to unresolved V genes and leave the rest unexplained. Within this sample are more than 150,000 clones, with less than 85% of them counted one time only. The top ten clones comprise about 7.1% of the sample. The sequencing input was PBMCs. The receptors here all came from a woman between 50 and 59 years old in good health and CMV-seropositive.

The V call is TRBV4-1, the J call TRBJ2-3; tentative D call: TRBD2 (5 bases). The CDR3 contains 14 residues. Between the trimmed V and J ends, which lost 2 bases and 5 bases, there was a span of 11 bases. CDR1 and CDR2 from the germline V gene are MGHRA and YSYEKL. CDR3 nucleotide sequence: TGCGCCAGCAGCCAAACCCTCGGGATAGATACGCAGTATTTT. It specifies CASSQTLGIDTQYF.

This chain links TRBV30 with TRBJ2-2, with 11 bases lining up with TRBD2. CDR3 length: 16 residues. V was pared by 0 bases and J by 7 bases, with 7 bases of the junction left unmatched. Germline V gives CDR1 GTSNPN, CDR2 SVGIG (reference sequence). CDR3 nucleotide sequence: TGTGCCTGGAGTGTACTTATGGGACTAGCGGTCGGGGAGCTGTTTTTT. Translation: CAWSVLMGLAVGELFF. Filled out from reference TRBV30 and TRBJ2-2, the complete variable domain reads SQTIHQWPATLVQPVGSPLSLECTVEGTSNPNLYWYRQAAGRGLQLLFYSVGIGQISSEVPQNLSASRPQDRQFILSSKKLLLSDSGFYLCAWSVLMGLAVGELFFGEGSRLTVL.

V and J are TRBV29-1 and TRBJ1-1, with 8 bases aligning to TRBD1. The J segment lost 0 bases and the V segment lost 6 bases, leaving 3 bases of the junction unmatched. CDR1 SQVTM and CDR2 ANQGSEA come from the germline V gene. The CDR3 contains 13 residues. CDR3 in amino acids: CSVRQGMNTEAFF. The CDR3 region has the DNA TGCAGCGTCCGACAGGGGATGAACACTGAAGCTTTCTTT.

The chain has TRBV13 and TRBJ2-3; maybe TRBD1 (6 bases). The ends were cut back, 5 bases at V and 5 bases at J, with 20 bases in the middle. CDR1 and CDR2 from the germline V gene are PRHDT and FYEKMQ (reference sequence). The CDR3 contains 16 residues. CDR3 amino acids: CASSRQGQRAGDTQYF. Here the CDR3 DNA reads TGTGCCAGCAGCCGTCAGGGGCAAAGGGCCGGAGATACGCAGTATTTT.

The CDR3 sequence is CASSGEQGGANTEAFF. The CDR3 nucleotides read TGTGCCAGCAGCGGGGAACAAGGGGGCGCGAACACTGAAGCTTTCTTT. The genes are TRBV4-2 and TRBJ1-1, with 7 nucleotides matching TRBD1. V gave up 5 bases and J gave up 1 base; unmatched junction bases: 10. This CDR3 has 16 residues. Germline-derived CDR1 and CDR2 are LGHNA and YNFKEQ.

The CDR3 coding sequence is TGCGCCAGCAGCTCCGGACAGATTAATTCACCCCTCCACTTT. The encoded protein is CASSSGQINSPLHF. V gene TRBV5-1 combines with J gene TRBJ1-6; the D gene is possibly TRBD1 (6 bases). This CDR3 contains 14 residues. Per germline, CDR1 SGHRS and CDR2 YFSETQ. The V end lost 3 bases, the J end lost 6 bases, and 10 bases lay between the germline ends. Full variable domain (rest looked up from reference TRBV5-1 and TRBJ1-6): KAGVTQTPRYLIKTRGQQVTLSCSPISGHRSVSWYQQTPGQGLQFLFEYFSETQRNKGNFPGRFSGRQFSNSRSEMNVSTLELGDSALYLCASSSGQINSPLHFGNGTRLTVT.

The chain joins TRBV6-1 to TRBJ2-3; 8 bases fit TRBD1. Germline V lookup: CDR1 MNHNS, CDR2 SASEGT. V shed 4 bases, J shed 3 bases, and the junction held 3 bases outside the gene matches. CDR3 length equals 14 residues. The CDR3 is CASSGTGFTDTQYF. The DNA of the CDR3 is TGTGCCAGCAGTGGGACAGGGTTTACAGATACGCAGTATTTT.

The chain joins TRBV7-6 to TRBJ1-6; 9 bases agree with TRBD1. Germline lookup yields CDR1 SGHVS and CDR2 FNYEAQ. This CDR3 spans 14 amino acids. Germline trimming cut 4 bases from V and 6 bases from J; bases unmatched to any gene: 1. The DNA for the CDR3 is TGTGCCAGCAGCTCGACAGGGGGTAATTCACCCCTCCACTTT. This gives the protein CASSSTGGNSPLHF.

The rearrangement links TRBV2 to TRBJ1-5; tentative D call: TRBD1 (5 bases). CDR3 size: 14 residues. Trimming removed 7 bases at V and 0 bases at J, with 10 bases between. Germline CDR1 reads SNHLY; CDR2 reads FYNNEI. The CDR3 spells CASKTDNSNQPQHF. CDR3 bases: TGTGCCAGCAAGACAGACAATAGCAATCAGCCCCAGCATTTT.

The rearrangement joins TRBV5-6 to TRBJ2-3; 8 bases are a match to TRBD2. The CDR3 is made up of 15 amino acids. Looked up from germline, CDR1 is SGHDT and CDR2 is YYEEEE. Trimming cost V 2 bases and J 6 bases; bases outside gene matches: 8. The chain's CDR3 is CASSFGTGGLDTQYF. The CDR3 coding sequence is TGTGCCAGCAGCTTTGGGACGGGGGGGCTGGATACGCAGTATTTT. Supplemented by reference TRBV5-6 and TRBJ2-3, the full variable domain reads DAGVTQSPTHLIKTRGQQVTLRCSPKSGHDTVSWYQQALGQGPQFIFQYYEEEERQRGNFPDRFSGHQFPNYSSELNVNALLLGDSALYLCASSFGTGGLDTQYFGPGTRLTVL.

The rearrangement links TRBV6-1 to TRBJ1-4; D possibly corresponds to TRBD1 (5 bases). The CDR3 spans 11 residues. V was trimmed by 8 bases and J by 7 bases, leaving 8 bases between them. Germline lookup yields CDR1 MNHNS and CDR2 SASEGT. The CDR3 region is CASSQGEKLFF. The DNA for the CDR3 is TGTGCCAGCTCCCAGGGTGAAAAACTGTTTTTT.

The table lists this clone with a few counts. The chain joins TRBV28 to TRBJ1-5; a possible D gene is TRBD1 (6 bases). The germline gives CDR1 MDHEN, CDR2 SYDVKM. CDR3 size: 14 residues. Between the trimmed V and J ends, which lost 5 bases and 5 bases, there was a span of 13 bases. CDR3 bases: TGTGCCAGCAGTATCTACAGGGTACATCAGCCCCAGCATTTT. Encoded protein: CASSIYRVHQPQHF. The full variable domain, with the rest looked up from reference TRBV28 and TRBJ1-5, is DVKVTQSSRYLVKRTGEKVFLECVQDMDHENMFWYRQDPGLGLRLIYFSYDVKMKEKGDIPEGYSVSREKKERFSLILESASTNQTSMYLCASSIYRVHQPQHFGDGTRLSIL.

The V gene is TRBV6-4, the J gene TRBJ2-1; TRBD2 is a possible D gene (6 bases). The germline V gene encodes CDR1 MRHNA and CDR2 SNTAGT. Trimming took off 7 bases at V and 7 bases at J, with 17 bases between the two ends. The CDR3 spans 14 residues. CDR3 protein: CASKAGTLSNEQFF. The CDR3 bases are TGTGCCAGCAAGGCCGGGACTCTCTCGAATGAGCAGTTCTTC.

This chain links TRBV11-2 with TRBJ2-5; TRBD2 is a possible D gene (5 bases). The better agreement between TRBJ2-7 and the DNA end casts doubt on the J call. Germline-derived CDR1 and CDR2 are SGHAT and FQNNGV. The CDR3 is made up of 15 amino acids. The CDR3 DNA reads as TGTGCCAGCAGCTTATCACCGGGGTCCTCTACCGAGCAGTACTTC. Translation: CASSLSPGSSTEQYF.

Written as DNA, the CDR3 is TGTGCCTGGTTAGACAGGGGGACGCAGTATTTT. Protein sequence: CAWLDRGTQYF. The V and J genes are TRBV30 and TRBJ2-3; 9 nucleotides agree with TRBD1. Germline V gene lookup returns CDR1 GTSNPN and CDR2 SVGIG (reference sequence). The CDR3 sequence is 11 residues long. V trimming: 5 bases; J trimming: 9 bases; junction bases outside the gene matches: 3.

The chain employs TRBV6-6 and TRBJ1-5; maybe TRBD1 (5 bases). From germline, CDR1 is MNHNY and CDR2 SVGAGI (reference sequence). Trimming took off 2 bases at V and 5 bases at J, with 10 bases between the two ends. This CDR3 contains 14 residues. DNA for the CDR3: TGTGCCAGCAGTTACGGAGGGGACTATCAGCCCCAGCATTTT. It codes for CASSYGGDYQPQHF.

The chain combines TRBV7-2 with TRBJ1-2, with a tentative D call TRBD1 (6 bases). Germline CDR1 SGHTA, CDR2 FQGNSA. The CDR3 covers 16 residues. V lost 5 bases, J lost 4 bases, and 20 bases lay in between. CDR3 nucleotides: TGTGCCAGCAGCCCAGGGTCGGCAGGGGCTTCCTATGGCTACACCTTC. Residues: CASSPGSAGASYGYTF.

This chain links TRBV5-1 with TRBJ1-4; no clear D. This CDR3 spans 14 amino acids. V dropped 0 bases and J dropped 2 bases, with 5 bases sitting between them. CDR1 is SGHRS, CDR2 YFSETQ, per germline. The CDR3: CASSLDSTNEKLFF. Written as DNA, the CDR3 is TGCGCCAGCAGCTTGGACAGTACTAATGAAAAACTGTTTTTT.

The gene calls are TRBV18 and TRBJ2-1, with a weak D call TRBD2 (5 bases). Germline CDR1 is KGHSH and CDR2 is LQKENI. There are 14 residues in the CDR3. V lost 3 bases to trimming and J lost 6 bases, with 12 bases between them. This chain's CDR3 is CASSPGIPGNEQFF. CDR3 DNA: TGTGCCAGCTCACCCGGGATCCCAGGCAATGAGCAGTTCTTC.

The chain joins TRBV25-1 to TRBJ1-1, with 7 bases fitting TRBD1. Per germline, CDR1 MGHDK and CDR2 SYGVNS. The CDR3 is 16 residues long. Trimming took 3 bases from V and 4 from J; bases not matched to a gene: 11. The chain's CDR3 is CASSDPNRGRGTEAFF. Written as DNA, the CDR3 is TGTGCCAGCAGTGACCCTAACAGGGGTCGGGGCACTGAAGCTTTCTTT.

The chain joins TRBV9 to TRBJ2-1; 9 nucleotides match TRBD1. This CDR3 has 13 residues. Per germline, CDR1 SGDLS and CDR2 YYNGEE. Trimming removed 7 bases from V and 6 bases from J; junction bases left unmatched: 5. The CDR3 coding sequence is TGTGCCAGCGACAGGGGGTTAGGCAATGAGCAGTTCTTC. Its translation is CASDRGLGNEQFF.

This chain connects TRBV6-5 to TRBJ1-1; no clear D. The germline V and J ends were trimmed by 8 bases and 4 bases, with 14 bases remaining between them. Germline-derived CDR1 and CDR2 are MNHEY and SVGAGI. The CDR3 spans 13 residues. The CDR3 nucleotides read TGTGCCAGCTTCCCCTATAGCGGCACTGAAGCTTTCTTT. Translating it yields CASFPYSGTEAFF.

The rearrangement links TRBV19 to TRBJ1-6; D is ambiguous. The CDR3 totals 13 residues. V shed 4 bases and J shed 7 bases, with 8 bases lying between them. Germline-derived CDR1 and CDR2 are LNHDA and SQIVND (reference sequence). As DNA, the CDR3 is TGTGCCAGTAGTAGGGAGGGAAATTCACCCCTCCACTTT. Amino acid sequence: CASSREGNSPLHF.

Here the CDR3 reads CASSSRSGVGEAFF. CDR3 sequence (DNA): TGTGCCAGCAGTTCACGATCAGGGGTCGGTGAAGCTTTCTTT. The chain joins TRBV27 to TRBJ1-1; weak D call: TRBD1 (6 bases). The CDR3 totals 14 residues. CDR1 and CDR2 (germline): MNHEY, SMNVEV (reference sequence). V dropped 4 bases and J dropped 7 bases, with 16 bases sitting between them.

The rearrangement uses TRBV2 and TRBJ2-7, with D perhaps TRBD1 (5 bases). This CDR3 spans 10 amino acids. Germline-derived CDR1 and CDR2 are SNHLY and FYNNEI. The V end lost 6 bases, the J end lost 5 bases, and 5 bases lay between the germline ends. In nucleotides, the CDR3 is TGTGCCAGCAGAGGGGACGAGCAGTACTTC. Its translation: CASRGDEQYF. Full variable domain (rest looked up from reference TRBV2 and TRBJ2-7): EPEVTQTPSHQVTQMGQEVILRCVPISNHLYFYWYRQILGQKVEFLVSFYNNEISEKSEIFDDQFSVERPDGSNFTLKIRSTKLEDSAMYFCASRGDEQYFGPGTRLTVT.

The chain combines TRBV5-1 with TRBJ2-1; D possibly corresponds to TRBD1 (5 bases). Trimming stripped 2 bases from V and 10 bases from J, with 10 bases between. CDR1 is SGHRS, CDR2 YFSETQ, per germline. The CDR3 totals 12 residues. DNA for the CDR3: TGCGCCAGCAGCTTCCTTCAGGGAGAGCAGTTCTTC. Translation: CASSFLQGEQFF.

The CDR3 loop reads CASSSWSLRTEAFF. The CDR3 DNA reads TGTGCCAGTAGTAGCTGGAGTCTGAGGACTGAAGCTTTCTTT. The chain joins TRBV19 to TRBJ1-1; D is undetermined. The CDR3 spans 14 residues. In germline, CDR1 is LNHDA, CDR2 SQIVND (reference sequence). Trimming shortened V by 4 bases and J by 5 bases, and 14 bases separated the two germline ends.

The chain carries TRBV5-6 and TRBJ1-3, with D uncertain. The CDR3 is 14 amino acids. V lost 0 bases to trimming and J lost 8 bases, with 12 bases between them. Germline V lookup: CDR1 SGHDT, CDR2 YYEEEE. CDR3 in DNA: TGTGCCAGCAGCTTGGGCAGTTCTGTGCACACCATATATTTT. Translation: CASSLGSSVHTIYF.

The gene calls are TRBV7-2 and TRBJ1-6, with D hard to call. V lost 5 bases and J lost 9, with 8 bases in between. Per the germline V gene, CDR1 is SGHTA and CDR2 is FQGNSA. CDR3 length: 12 residues. The DNA of the CDR3 is TGTGCCAGCAGCCCCAAATTTTCACCCCTCCACTTT. It codes for CASSPKFSPLHF.

This clone has more than one count but fewer than ten. The V call is TRBV7-2, the J call TRBJ2-3; 9 positions match TRBD1. Trimming at V came to 5 bases and at J to 8 bases, leaving 8 bases not matched to a gene. There are 14 residues in the CDR3. In germline, CDR1 is SGHTA, CDR2 FQGNSA. The CDR3 DNA reads as TGTGCCAGCAGCGAACAGGGGGCGACAAGTACGCAGTATTTT. Translating gives CASSEQGATSTQYF.

The chain carries TRBV10-3 and TRBJ1-3; no definite D call. CDR1 is ENHRY, CDR2 SYGVKD, per germline. The CDR3 is made up of 17 amino acids. V lost 3 bases, J lost 0 bases, and 15 bases lay in between. The CDR3 sequence: CAISEYSGTSSGNTIYF. The CDR3 DNA is TGTGCCATCAGTGAATACAGTGGAACCTCCTCTGGAAACACCATATATTTT.